One and the same sample provided the 15 T cell receptor beta chains below, sequenced in a study of blood T cell repertoires in COVID-19. Measured with immunoSEQ multiplex PCR; TCRdb has only the in-frame clones, and not every one. Counted here are 300,000 to 400,000 clones, approximately 90% occurring once; the ten biggest clones make up about 1.2%. The sequenced material came from PBMCs or T cells enriched from blood (not recorded which). These receptors were obtained from a woman aged 18 to 35 who had recovered from COVID-19.

The chain carries TRBV24-1 and TRBJ2-1, with D uncertain. This CDR3 has 15 residues. The V gene's germline CDR1 is KGHDR and CDR2 SFDVKD. The V and J ends lost 4 bases and 5 bases respectively, with 14 bases between them. CDR3 sequence reads: CATSDSDRSDNEQFF. CDR3 nucleotide sequence: TGTGCCACCAGTGACTCTGACCGGAGCGACAATGAGCAGTTCTTC.

Only one count was recorded for this clone. The chain employs TRBV7-8 and TRBJ2-7; 12 nucleotides match TRBD2. V trimming: 4 bases; J trimming: 0 bases; junction bases outside the gene matches: 10. The germline V gene encodes CDR1 SGHVS and CDR2 FQNEAQ. This CDR3 is built from 18 residues. The chain's CDR3 is CASSSTSGGLQSSYEQYF. CDR3 sequence (DNA): TGTGCCAGCAGCTCGACTAGCGGGGGCCTCCAGAGCTCCTACGAGCAGTACTTC.

The chain employs TRBV10-1 and TRBJ2-1; 8 bases line up with TRBD1. The CDR3 runs 15 residues. Germline CDR1 reads WNHNN; CDR2 reads SYGVQD (reference sequence). The J segment lost 9 bases and the V segment lost 6 bases, leaving 13 bases of the junction unmatched. The CDR3 sequence: CASSHGQGSRSEQFF. The CDR3 coding sequence is TGCGCCAGCAGCCACGGACAGGGATCCCGGAGTGAGCAGTTCTTC.

The chain combines TRBV7-3 with TRBJ1-1; no firm D call. Trimming cost V 6 bases and J 0 bases, with 14 bases left between them. The CDR3 contains 15 residues. Germline V gene sequence: CDR1 SGHTA, CDR2 FQGTGA. CDR3 in DNA: TGTGCCAGCAGGGTAGCTGGATTGATGAACACTGAAGCTTTCTTT. Amino acids: CASRVAGLMNTEAFF.

The V and J genes are TRBV6-2 or TRBV6-3 and TRBJ1-4, with D unresolved. Germline V gene lookup returns CDR1 MNHEY and CDR2 SVGEGT. This CDR3 region has 11 residues. Trimming took off 2 bases at V and 8 bases at J, with 3 bases between the two ends. CDR3 loop: CASSYLEKLFF. CDR3 nucleotide sequence: TGTGCCAGCAGTTACCTGGAAAAACTGTTTTTT.

This chain uses TRBV7-2 with TRBJ2-1, with D maybe TRBD1 (6 bases). This CDR3 region has 15 residues. Per germline, CDR1 SGHTA and CDR2 FQGNSA. V lost 5 bases, J lost 2 bases, and 13 bases lay in between. The CDR3 spells CASSPGHSPYNEQFF. The CDR3 bases are TGTGCCAGCAGCCCGGGACATAGTCCCTACAATGAGCAGTTCTTC.

V usage is TRBV19 and J usage is TRBJ2-3, with D possibly TRBD2 on 7 matching bases. The ends were cut back, 9 bases at V and 0 bases at J, with 16 bases in the middle. From germline, CDR1 is LNHDA and CDR2 SQIVND (reference sequence). The CDR3 covers 15 residues. The CDR3 region is CASRTGGGSTDTQYF. CDR3 DNA: TGTGCCAGCCGAACGGGGGGCGGTAGCACAGATACGCAGTATTTT.

The chain uses TRBV19 and TRBJ1-1, with TRBD1 matching 11 bases. This CDR3 is built from 15 residues. Germline values: CDR1 LNHDA, CDR2 SQIVND (reference sequence). J gave up 4 bases and V 3 bases, and 4 bases lay outside the gene matches. The CDR3 here is CASSISGTGGTEAFF. In nucleotides, the CDR3 is TGTGCCAGTAGTATCTCCGGGACAGGGGGCACTGAAGCTTTCTTT.

This clone appeared once. The chain is built from TRBV6-1 and TRBJ1-2; D call uncertain. Germline values: CDR1 MNHNS, CDR2 SASEGT. The CDR3 runs to 16 residues. Trimming cost V 2 bases and J 0 bases, with 13 bases left between them. The CDR3 sequence: CASSEWYEGTNYGYTF. For the CDR3, the DNA is TGTGCCAGCAGTGAATGGTATGAGGGAACTAACTATGGCTACACCTTC.

The gene calls are TRBV7-9 and TRBJ1-3, with D unresolved. CDR3 size: 15 residues. Germline CDR1 is SEHNR and CDR2 is FQNEAQ (reference sequence). V shed 1 base and J shed 4 bases, with 11 bases lying between them. In nucleotides, the CDR3 is TGTGCCAGCAGCTTAGAAACCCAAGCAGGAAACACCATATATTTT. This gives the protein CASSLETQAGNTIYF. Combining the CDR3 with reference TRBV7-9 and TRBJ1-3 gives the whole variable domain DTGVSQNPRHKITKRGQNVTFRCDPISEHNRLYWYRQTLGQGPEFLTYFQNEAQLEKSRLLSDRFSAERPKGSFSTLEIQRTEQGDSAMYLCASSLETQAGNTIYFGEGSWLTVV.

The chain joins TRBV28 to TRBJ1-2; possibly TRBD1 for D (6 bases). The length of the CDR3 is 13 residues. The germline gives CDR1 MDHEN, CDR2 SYDVKM. The V and J ends lost 8 bases and 1 base respectively, with 11 bases between them. CDR3 sequence reads: CASVGRGNYGYTF. The CDR3 DNA follows: TGTGCCAGCGTGGGCAGGGGTAACTATGGCTACACCTTC.

The chain employs TRBV9 and TRBJ2-1, with TRBD2 matching 7 bases. The V and J ends lost 3 bases and 7 bases, in that order; junction bases with no gene match: 4. The CDR3 has 13 amino acids. The germline V gene encodes CDR1 SGDLS and CDR2 YYNGEE. For the CDR3, the DNA is TGTGCCAGCAGCGCATGGGGAGGGAATGAGCAGTTCTTC. It translates to CASSAWGGNEQFF.

This clone came up a few times. This rearrangement joins TRBV19 to TRBJ1-1; 7 nucleotides agree with TRBD1. The V segment lost 6 bases and the J segment 5 bases; nucleotides outside the gene matches: 9. The CDR3 length is 14 residues. CDR1 and CDR2 from the germline V gene are LNHDA and SQIVND (reference sequence). The CDR3 is CASSPRRGRTEAFF. The CDR3 nucleotides are TGTGCCAGTAGCCCGAGAAGGGGGCGGACTGAAGCTTTCTTT. The variable domain in full, with the rest retrieved from reference TRBV19 and TRBJ1-1, is DGGITQSPKYLFRKEGQNVTLSCEQNLNHDAMYWYRQDPGQGLRLIYYSQIVNDFQKGDIAEGYSVSREKKESFPLTVTSAQKNPTAFYLCASSPRRGRTEAFFGQGTRLTVV.

V usage is TRBV25-1 and J usage is TRBJ1-1; D is uncertain. Germline CDR1 is MGHDK and CDR2 is SYGVNS. This CDR3 contains 14 residues. Trimming cost V 0 bases and J 4 bases, with 9 bases left between them. The CDR3 is CASSEYPPGTEAFF. CDR3 sequence (DNA): TGTGCCAGCAGTGAATATCCTCCAGGCACTGAAGCTTTCTTT.

CDR3 nucleotides: TGTGCCAGCAGCCCTTTTGGGGAGAGCACTGAAGCTTTCTTT. Translation: CASSPFGESTEAFF. The chain combines TRBV7-9 with TRBJ1-1, with D hard to call. Trimming took 5 bases from V and 4 from J, leaving 14 bases between them. Germline loops: CDR1 SEHNR, CDR2 FQNEAQ (reference sequence). The CDR3 extends over 14 amino acids.